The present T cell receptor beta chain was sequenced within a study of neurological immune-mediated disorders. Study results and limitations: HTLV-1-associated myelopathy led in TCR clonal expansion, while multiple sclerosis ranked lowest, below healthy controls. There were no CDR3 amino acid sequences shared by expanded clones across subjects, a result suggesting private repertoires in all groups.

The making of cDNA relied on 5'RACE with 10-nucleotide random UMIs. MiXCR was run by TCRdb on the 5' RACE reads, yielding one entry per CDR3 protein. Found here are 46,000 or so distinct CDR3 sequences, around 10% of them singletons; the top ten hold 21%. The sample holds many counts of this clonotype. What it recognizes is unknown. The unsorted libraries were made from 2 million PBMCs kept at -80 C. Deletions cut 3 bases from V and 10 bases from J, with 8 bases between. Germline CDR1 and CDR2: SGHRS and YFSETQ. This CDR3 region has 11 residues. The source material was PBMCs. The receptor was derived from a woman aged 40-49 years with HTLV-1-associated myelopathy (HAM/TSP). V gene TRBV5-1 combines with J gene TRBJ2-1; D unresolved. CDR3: CASSSTVEQFF. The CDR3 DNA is TGCGCCAGCAGCTCCACTGTGGAGCAGTTCTTC.